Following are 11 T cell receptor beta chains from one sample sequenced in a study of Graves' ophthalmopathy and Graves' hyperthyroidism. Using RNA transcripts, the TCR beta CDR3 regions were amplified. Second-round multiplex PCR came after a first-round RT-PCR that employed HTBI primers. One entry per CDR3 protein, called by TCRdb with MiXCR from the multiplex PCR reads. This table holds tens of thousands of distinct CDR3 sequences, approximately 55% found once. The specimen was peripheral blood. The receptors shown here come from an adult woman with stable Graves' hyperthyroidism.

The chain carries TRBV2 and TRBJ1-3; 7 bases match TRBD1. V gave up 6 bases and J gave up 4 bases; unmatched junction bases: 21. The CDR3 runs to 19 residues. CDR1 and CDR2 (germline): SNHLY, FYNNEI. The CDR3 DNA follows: TGTGCCAGCAGCCCCCCCCACGGCGGCAGGGGGAATGCGGGAAACACCATATATTTT. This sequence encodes CASSPPHGGRGNAGNTIYF.

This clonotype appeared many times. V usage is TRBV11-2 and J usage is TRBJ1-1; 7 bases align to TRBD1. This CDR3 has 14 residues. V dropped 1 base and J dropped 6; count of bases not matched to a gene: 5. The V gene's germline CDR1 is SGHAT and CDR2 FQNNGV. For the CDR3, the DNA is TGTGCCAGCAGCTTAGCTGACAGGGCGGCTGAAGCTTTCTTT. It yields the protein CASSLADRAAEAFF.

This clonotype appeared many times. This CDR3 is CASSTKGRANEKLFF. The DNA of the CDR3 is TGTGCCAGCAGCACCAAAGGGAGAGCTAATGAAAAACTGTTTTTT. The chain employs TRBV7-9 and TRBJ1-4, with D unclear. Trimming pared 5 bases from V and 3 bases from J, leaving 13 bases between. Germline loops: CDR1 SEHNR, CDR2 FQNEAQ (reference sequence). This CDR3 has 15 amino acids.

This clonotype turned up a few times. CDR3 in DNA: TGTGCCAGCAGCGTGGGGACAGGGGGCGCGGCAGGCTACACCTTC. Its translation: CASSVGTGGAAGYTF. The chain carries TRBV7-8 and TRBJ1-2, with 12 bases that match TRBD1. This CDR3 contains 15 residues. The ends lost 5 bases at V and 8 bases at J; junction bases unmatched: 9. CDR1 is SGHVS and CDR2 is FQNEAQ in the germline V gene.

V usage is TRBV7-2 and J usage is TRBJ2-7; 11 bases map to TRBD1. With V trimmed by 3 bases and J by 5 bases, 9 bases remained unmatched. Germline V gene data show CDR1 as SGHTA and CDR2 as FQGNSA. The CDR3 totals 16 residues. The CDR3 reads CASSFPPGQGGDEQYF. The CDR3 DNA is TGTGCCAGCAGCTTCCCCCCGGGACAGGGGGGCGACGAGCAGTACTTC.

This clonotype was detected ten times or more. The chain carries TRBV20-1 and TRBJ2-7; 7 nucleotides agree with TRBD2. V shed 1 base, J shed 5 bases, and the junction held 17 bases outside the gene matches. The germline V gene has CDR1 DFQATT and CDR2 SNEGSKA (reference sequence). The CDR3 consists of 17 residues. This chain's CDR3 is CSARVPWEGLRFDEQYF. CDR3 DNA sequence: TGCAGTGCTAGAGTTCCGTGGGAGGGCCTCCGTTTTGACGAGCAGTACTTC.

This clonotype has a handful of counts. The CDR3 bases are TGTGCCAGCAGAGTGAGGCTGGCCTATGGCTACACCTTC. Translated: CASRVRLAYGYTF. The chain is built from TRBV2 and TRBJ1-2; no definite D call. The CDR3 length is 13 residues. V was cut by 6 bases and J by 4 bases, with 12 bases left in between. CDR1 and CDR2 (germline): SNHLY, FYNNEI.

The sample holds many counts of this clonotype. The CDR3 region has the DNA TGTGCCAGCCCTCACTGGGACACCTACGAGCAGTACTTC. Its protein product is CASPHWDTYEQYF. This chain joins TRBV9 and TRBJ2-7, with D tentatively TRBD1 (6 bases). The V and J ends lost 7 bases and 2 bases respectively, with 13 bases between them. Germline V gene data show CDR1 as SGDLS and CDR2 as YYNGEE. The CDR3 length is 13 residues.

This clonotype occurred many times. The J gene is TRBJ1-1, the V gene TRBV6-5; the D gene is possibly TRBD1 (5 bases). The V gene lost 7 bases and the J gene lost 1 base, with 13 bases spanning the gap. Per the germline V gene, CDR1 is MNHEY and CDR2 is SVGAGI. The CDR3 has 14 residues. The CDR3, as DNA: TGTGCCAGCACTCGAACGGGGCGGAACACTGAAGCTTTCTTT. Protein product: CASTRTGRNTEAFF.

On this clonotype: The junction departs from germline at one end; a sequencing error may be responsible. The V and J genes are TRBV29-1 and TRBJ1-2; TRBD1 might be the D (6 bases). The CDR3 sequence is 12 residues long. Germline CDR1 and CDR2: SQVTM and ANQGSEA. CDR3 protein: CSVGGGPNGYTF. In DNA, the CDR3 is TGCAGCGTTGGGGGGGGGCCGAATGGTTACACCTTC.

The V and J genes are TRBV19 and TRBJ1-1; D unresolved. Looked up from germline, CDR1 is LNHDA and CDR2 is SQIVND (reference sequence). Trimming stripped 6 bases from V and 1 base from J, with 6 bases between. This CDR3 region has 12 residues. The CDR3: CASSRGNTEAFF. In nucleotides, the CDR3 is TGTGCCAGTAGCCGGGGGAACACTGAAGCTTTCTTT.